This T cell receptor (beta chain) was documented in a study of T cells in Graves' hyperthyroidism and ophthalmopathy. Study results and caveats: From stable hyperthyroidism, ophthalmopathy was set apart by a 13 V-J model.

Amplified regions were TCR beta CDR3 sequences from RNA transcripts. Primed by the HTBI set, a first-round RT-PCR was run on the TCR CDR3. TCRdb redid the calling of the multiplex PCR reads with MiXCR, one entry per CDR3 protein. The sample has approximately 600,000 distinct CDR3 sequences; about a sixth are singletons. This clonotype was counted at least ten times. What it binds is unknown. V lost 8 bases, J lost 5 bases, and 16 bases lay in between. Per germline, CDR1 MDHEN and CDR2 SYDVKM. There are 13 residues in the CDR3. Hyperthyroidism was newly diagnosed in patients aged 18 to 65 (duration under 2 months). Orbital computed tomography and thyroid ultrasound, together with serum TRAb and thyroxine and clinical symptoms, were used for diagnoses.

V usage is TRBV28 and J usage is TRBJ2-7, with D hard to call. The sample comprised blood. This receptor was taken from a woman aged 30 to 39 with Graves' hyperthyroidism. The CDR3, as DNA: TGTGCCAGCGAAACGAACTACCAGGACGAGCAGTACTTC. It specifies CASETNYQDEQYF.